Given below is one TCR beta chain in context. No antigen is known for it. The method was immunoSEQ multiplex PCR; TCRdb's version includes in-frame clones alone and lacks a portion of them. The table shows about 2 million clones, with approximately 95% occurring only once. Terminally differentiated effector memory CD45RA+ cells were excluded from the naive CD8 cells, which were CD45RO-negative and positively selected for CCR7. This entry belongs to a study of shared clonotypes between healthy human individuals. Background on the study: Per donor, CD8 memory used one plate, CD8 naive used two, CD4 memory used three and CD4 naive used three.

This CDR3 is built from 19 residues. CDR1 and CDR2 from the germline V gene are MGHRA and YSYEKL. V lost 1 base and J lost 2, with 21 bases in between. General study results and limits: Approximately 5.3% was the fraction of naive CD4 clonotypes found shared across a few donors.

Sequenced sample: naive CD8+ T cells sorted from blood. This TCR came from a man between 18 and 29 years old in good health. V is TRBV4-1 and J is TRBJ1-3; D is undetermined. CDR3 protein: CASSQVPVEVVHPGNTIYF. The CDR3 bases are TGCGCCAGCAGCCAAGTACCGGTGGAGGTAGTCCACCCTGGAAACACCATATATTTT.